This entry is about one T cell receptor beta chain. Its matching antigen is unknown. The data are from a study of shared clonotypes between healthy human individuals. Study information: In total, the donors were a couple of women and a few men aged 18 to 49. Per donor, three plates held CD4 naive cells, three held CD4 memory, two held CD8 naive and one held CD8 memory. Study conclusions and caveats: It was the non-shared clonotypes that had lower generation probabilities than clonotypes shared by all four donors.

The CDR3 runs 16 residues. From germline, CDR1 is PRHDT and CDR2 FYEKMQ (reference sequence). V trimming: 2 bases; J trimming: 6 bases; junction bases outside the gene matches: 9. In the naive CD8 group, cells lacked CD45RO and were positively selected for CCR7, so terminally differentiated effector memory CD45RA+ cells were left out. TCRdb's table, derived via immunoSEQ multiplex PCR, lists solely in-frame clones and lacks some. This table has some 2,000,000 clones, approximately 95% appearing once. The chain links TRBV13 to TRBJ2-1; 8 bases align to TRBD1. This clonotype was obtained from a man aged 18 to 29 in good health. The sequenced sample was naive CD8+ T cells sorted from blood. CDR3 DNA sequence: TGTGCCAGCAGCTTATTGGCTGGACAGGGAAGCAATGAGCAGTTCTTC. Translation gives CASSLLAGQGSNEQFF.